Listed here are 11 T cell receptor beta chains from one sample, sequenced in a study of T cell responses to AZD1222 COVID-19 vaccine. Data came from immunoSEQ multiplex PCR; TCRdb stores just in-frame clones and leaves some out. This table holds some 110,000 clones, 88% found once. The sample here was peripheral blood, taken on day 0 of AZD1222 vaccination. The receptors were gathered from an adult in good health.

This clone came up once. Here the CDR3 DNA reads TGTGCCAGCTCACCTAGAGGCCTTACAGATACGCAGTATTTT. It translates to CASSPRGLTDTQYF. The chain carries TRBV18 and TRBJ2-3; no clear D gene. CDR1 is KGHSH and CDR2 is LQKENI in the germline V gene. With 3 bases removed from V and 3 bases from J, the gap between germline ends came to 10 bases. CDR3 length: 14 amino acids.

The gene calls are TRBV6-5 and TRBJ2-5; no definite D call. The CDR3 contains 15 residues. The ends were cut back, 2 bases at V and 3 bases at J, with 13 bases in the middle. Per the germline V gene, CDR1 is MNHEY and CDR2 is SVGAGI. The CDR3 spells CASSYDWAAKETQYF. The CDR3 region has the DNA TGTGCCAGCAGTTACGATTGGGCAGCAAAAGAGACCCAGTACTTC.

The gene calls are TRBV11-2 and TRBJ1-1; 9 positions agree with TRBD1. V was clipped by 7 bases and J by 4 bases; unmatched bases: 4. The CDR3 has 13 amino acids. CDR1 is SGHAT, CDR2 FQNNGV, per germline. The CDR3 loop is CASTLTGGTEAFF. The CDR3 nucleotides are TGTGCCAGCACCCTGACAGGGGGCACTGAAGCTTTCTTT.

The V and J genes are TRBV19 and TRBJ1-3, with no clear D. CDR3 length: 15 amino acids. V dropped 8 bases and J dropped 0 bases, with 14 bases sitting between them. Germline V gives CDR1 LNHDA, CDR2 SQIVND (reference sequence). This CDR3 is CASGREQFSGNTIYF. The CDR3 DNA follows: TGTGCCAGTGGTAGAGAACAGTTCTCTGGAAACACCATATATTTT.

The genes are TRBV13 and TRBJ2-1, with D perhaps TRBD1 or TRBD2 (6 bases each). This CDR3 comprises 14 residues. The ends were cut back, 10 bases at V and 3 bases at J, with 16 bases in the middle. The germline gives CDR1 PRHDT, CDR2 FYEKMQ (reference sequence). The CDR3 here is CATTGRGDYNEQFF. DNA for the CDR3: TGTGCCACCACCGGTAGGGGGGACTACAATGAGCAGTTCTTC.

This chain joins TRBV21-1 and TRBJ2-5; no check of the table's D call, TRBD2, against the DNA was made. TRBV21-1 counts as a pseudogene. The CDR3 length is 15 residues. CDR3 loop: CASFFPLTSGQTQYF. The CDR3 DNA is TGTGCCAGCTTTTTCCCTCTGACTAGCGGGCAAACCCAGTACTTC.

CDR3 DNA sequence: TGTGCCAGCAGCGGAAGTAAGTATCAGCCCCAGCATTTT. Translated: CASSGSKYQPQHF. V usage is TRBV7-2 and J usage is TRBJ1-5; D is uncertain. The CDR3 loop spans 13 amino acids. Germline V gene sequence: CDR1 SGHTA, CDR2 FQGNSA. Trimming cost V 5 bases and J 5 bases, with 10 bases left between them.

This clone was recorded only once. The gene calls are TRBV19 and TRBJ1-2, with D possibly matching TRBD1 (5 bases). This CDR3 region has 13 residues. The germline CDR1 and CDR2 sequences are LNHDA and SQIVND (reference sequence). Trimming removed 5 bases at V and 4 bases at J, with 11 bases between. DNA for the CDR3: TGTGCCAGTAGTGACAGTTGGGTCTATGGCTACACCTTC. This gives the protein CASSDSWVYGYTF. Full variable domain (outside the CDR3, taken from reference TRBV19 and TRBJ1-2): DGGITQSPKYLFRKEGQNVTLSCEQNLNHDAMYWYRQDPGQGLRLIYYSQIVNDFQKGDIAEGYSVSREKKESFPLTVTSAQKNPTAFYLCASSDSWVYGYTFGSGTRLTVV.

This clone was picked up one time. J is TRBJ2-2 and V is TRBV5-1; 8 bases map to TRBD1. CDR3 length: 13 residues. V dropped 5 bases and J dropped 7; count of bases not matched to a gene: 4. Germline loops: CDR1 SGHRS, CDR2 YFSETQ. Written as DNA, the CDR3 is TGCGCCAGCAGTATGGACAGGGACGGGGAGCTGTTTTTT. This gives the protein CASSMDRDGELFF.

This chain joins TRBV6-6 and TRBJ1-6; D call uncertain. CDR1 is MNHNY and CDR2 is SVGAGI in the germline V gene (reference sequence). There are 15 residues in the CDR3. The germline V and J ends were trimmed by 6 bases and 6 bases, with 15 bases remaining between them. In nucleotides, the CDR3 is TGTGCCAGCAGCGAGATAAGGGTGTCTAATTCACCCCTCCACTTT. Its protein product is CASSEIRVSNSPLHF.

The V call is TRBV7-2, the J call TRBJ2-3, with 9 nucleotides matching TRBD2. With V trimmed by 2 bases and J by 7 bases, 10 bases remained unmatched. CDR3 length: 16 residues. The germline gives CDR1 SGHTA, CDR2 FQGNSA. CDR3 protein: CASSLRGTAGGYTQYF. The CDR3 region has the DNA TGTGCCAGCAGCTTACGGGGTACAGCGGGAGGTTATACGCAGTATTTT.